The T cell receptor (beta chain) described here comes from a study of T cells in Graves' hyperthyroidism and ophthalmopathy. Researchers amplified the TCR beta CDR3 regions from RNA transcripts. HTBI primers drove first-round RT-PCR of the TCR CDR3. MiXCR was run by TCRdb on the multiplex PCR reads, yielding one entry per CDR3 protein. The sample lists a few hundred thousand distinct CDR3 sequences; about 14% were seen once. Sequencing was carried out using blood. This clonotype originated in a woman aged 40 to 50 with Graves' hyperthyroidism that later progressed to Graves' ophthalmopathy.

CDR3 DNA sequence: TGTGCCAGCAGCAGCTATGGATGGGGGGAATCAGAAAAACTGTTTTTT. As protein: CASSSYGWGESEKLFF. The gene calls are TRBV7-8 and TRBJ1-4; a possible D gene is TRBD1 (5 bases). V dropped 5 bases and J dropped 8 bases, with 21 bases sitting between them. The length of the CDR3 is 16 residues. Looked up from germline, CDR1 is SGHVS and CDR2 is FQNEAQ.